This T cell receptor (beta chain) was retrieved from a study of T-cell memory formation after mild COVID-19. Across the whole study: TCR clusters were mostly confined to one donor each. Findings and caveats of the study: Clones shrinking from day 15 to 85 showed even CD4/CD8 mixes; later expanders tilted CD4+. Contracting clones localized mainly to CM and EM when CD4+ and mainly to EMRA when CD8+.

Notes on this clonotype: Its antigen remains unidentified.

The TCR alpha and TCR beta cDNA libraries, bearing sample barcodes and UMIs, were generated by 5'RACE using constant-segment primers. MiXCR, run by TCRdb on the 5' RACE reads, gives a single entry per CDR3 protein. The profile shows over 120,000 distinct CDR3 sequences, 6% to 6.5% of them singletons. The germline gives CDR1 GTSNPN, CDR2 SVGIG (reference sequence). CDR3 length equals 13 residues. V was cut by 8 bases and J by 7 bases, with 20 bases left in between. The chain carries TRBV30 and TRBJ1-2; D is perhaps TRBD1 (5 bases). This sequence was found in an adult woman who had mild COVID-19 (a few samples of this study predate the infection). Cell type and time point are not known. Sequencing was carried out using PBMCs or a T cell subset sorted from them (not recorded which). The CDR3 sequence: CARRVLQGSGYTF. The CDR3 DNA reads TGTGCCAGAAGGGTTCTGCAGGGATCTGGCTACACCTTC.